These 13 T cell receptor beta chains share one sample of origin, sequenced in a study of PD-1 blockade in classical Hodgkin lymphoma. The protocol was immunoSEQ multiplex PCR, while the TCRdb copy is restricted to in-frame clones and leaves out a portion. In the table there are 25,000 to 35,000 clones, 85% of which are singletons. Time point noted: cycle 4 day 1 (C4D1), after less than 7 weeks of nivolumab. Every patient was affected by relapse after autologous stem cell transplantation, while exposure to brentuximab vedotin was not uniform. The study purified CD4+ T cells from thawed PBMCs using magnetic negative selection. This specimen consisted of CD4+ T cells from blood, obtained before the fourth cycle of nivolumab. Receptor source: a human donor with classical Hodgkin lymphoma.

The J gene is TRBJ2-7, the V gene TRBV11-2, with TRBD1 as a possible D gene (6 bases). The CDR3 sequence is 14 residues long. Trimming shortened V by 1 base and J by 6 bases, and 13 bases separated the two germline ends. Per the germline V gene, CDR1 is SGHAT and CDR2 is FQNNGV. The CDR3 here is CASSLGGLGSEQYF. The DNA of the CDR3 is TGTGCCAGCAGCTTAGGGGGGCTGGGTAGCGAGCAGTACTTC.

The genes are TRBV19 and TRBJ1-2, with D perhaps TRBD1 (6 bases). The germline V and J ends were trimmed by 7 bases and 0 bases, with 21 bases remaining between them. The CDR3 covers 17 residues. Germline values: CDR1 LNHDA, CDR2 SQIVND (reference sequence). This chain's CDR3 is CASTPPSDRTANYGYTF. CDR3 nucleotides: TGTGCCAGTACTCCACCCTCCGACAGGACAGCTAACTATGGCTACACCTTC. The entire variable domain, with the rest obtained from reference TRBV19 and TRBJ1-2, is as follows: DGGITQSPKYLFRKEGQNVTLSCEQNLNHDAMYWYRQDPGQGLRLIYYSQIVNDFQKGDIAEGYSVSREKKESFPLTVTSAQKNPTAFYLCASTPPSDRTANYGYTFGSGTRLTVV.

The chain employs TRBV6-1 and TRBJ2-1; D not certain. V lost 7 bases to trimming and J lost 9 bases, with 10 bases between them. This CDR3 has 11 residues. CDR1 MNHNS and CDR2 SASEGT come from the germline V gene. CDR3 sequence: CASTHASEQFF. As DNA, the CDR3 is TGTGCCAGCACCCACGCCTCTGAGCAGTTCTTC.

V gene TRBV4-2 combines with J gene TRBJ2-5; 9 bases map to TRBD2. J was trimmed by 5 bases and V by 5 bases; bases with no gene match: 9. From germline, CDR1 is LGHNA and CDR2 YNFKEQ. CDR3 length: 15 residues. The CDR3 loop is CASSYASGIMETQYF. The CDR3 coding sequence is TGTGCCAGCAGCTACGCTAGCGGGATTATGGAGACCCAGTACTTC.

The chain couples TRBV5-4 to TRBJ2-1; D is unresolved. Germline CDR1 reads SGHNT; CDR2 reads YYREEE (reference sequence). The CDR3 covers 12 residues. V lost 2 bases, J lost 7 bases, and 7 bases lay in between. The chain's CDR3 is CASSFSENEQFF. The CDR3 nucleotides read TGTGCCAGCAGCTTTTCGGAAAATGAGCAGTTCTTC.

The chain recombines TRBV7-6 with TRBJ1-1; D not resolved. The CDR3 totals 15 residues. The V end was cut by 0 bases, the J end by 5 bases, with 13 bases between. Germline V CDR1 and CDR2: SGHVS, FNYEAQ. The CDR3 reads CASSLAYGRWTEAFF. The CDR3 nucleotides read TGTGCCAGCAGCTTAGCCTATGGCAGGTGGACTGAAGCTTTCTTT. Full variable domain (outside the CDR3, taken from reference TRBV7-6 and TRBJ1-1): GAGVSQSPRYKVTKRGQDVALRCDPISGHVSLYWYRQALGQGPEFLTYFNYEAQQDKSGLPNDRFSAERPEGSISTLTIQRTEQRDSAMYRCASSLAYGRWTEAFFGQGTRLTVV.

Concerning this clone itself: A read error may produce the germline difference seen at one junction end. The V call is TRBV6-5, the J call TRBJ1-1; possibly TRBD1 for D (6 bases). Germline V gives CDR1 MNHEY, CDR2 SVGAGI. The length of the CDR3 is 14 residues. CDR3 sequence (DNA): TGTGCCATCAGTACGACAGGCCGGAACACTGAAGCTTTCTTT. Translated, it gives CAISTTGRNTEAFF.

The chain combines TRBV7-9 with TRBJ2-7, with 10 bases that match TRBD2. Germline loops: CDR1 SEHNR, CDR2 FQNEAQ (reference sequence). J gave up 2 bases and V 1 base, and 8 bases lay outside the gene matches. The CDR3 consists of 17 residues. DNA of the CDR3: TGTGCCAGCAGCTTAGGCCAGGGAGCGGGAGGGACCTACGAGCAGTACTTC. Translation: CASSLGQGAGGTYEQYF.

This clone was observed once. The chain joins TRBV4-3 to TRBJ1-6; D might be TRBD1 (5 bases). V dropped 0 bases and J dropped 2 bases, with 11 bases sitting between them. CDR1 is LGHNA and CDR2 is YSLEER in the germline V gene. There are 17 residues in the CDR3. The CDR3 nucleotides read TGCGCCAGCAGCCAAGATATGCAGGGTACCTATAATTCACCCCTCCACTTT. It specifies CASSQDMQGTYNSPLHF.

This sequence joins TRBV2 and TRBJ1-5; no clear D gene. CDR1 is SNHLY, CDR2 FYNNEI, per germline. The CDR3 extends over 13 amino acids. V lost 3 bases and J 5 bases, leaving 8 bases between the germline ends. CDR3 DNA sequence: TGTGCCAGCAGTGAGGTCGGAGATCAGCCCCAGCATTTT. This encodes CASSEVGDQPQHF.

The V gene is TRBV18, the J gene TRBJ2-1; tentatively, D is TRBD1 or TRBD2 (5 bases each). Trimming took off 8 bases at V and 2 bases at J, with 22 bases between the two ends. The CDR3 runs to 17 residues. In germline, CDR1 is KGHSH, CDR2 LQKENI. The CDR3 nucleotides read TGTGCCAGCGCACGGGGTAGGGGCGGTAGCGCCTACAATGAGCAGTTCTTC. Translated: CASARGRGGSAYNEQFF.

The genes are TRBV6-1 and TRBJ1-3; no definite D call. This CDR3 has 13 residues. Trimming cost V 7 bases and J 2 bases, with 9 bases left between them. Germline V gene sequence: CDR1 MNHNS, CDR2 SASEGT. The CDR3 protein is CASIQTPGNTIYF. The CDR3 DNA is TGTGCCAGCATACAGACCCCTGGAAACACCATATATTTT.

The rearrangement uses TRBV15 and TRBJ2-2; weak D call: TRBD2 (6 bases). The V and J ends lost 1 base and 0 bases respectively, with 18 bases between them. The germline gives CDR1 LNHNV, CDR2 YYDKDF (reference sequence). The CDR3 loop spans 19 amino acids. The CDR3 spells CATSRGTHFSGANTGELFF. CDR3 nucleotides: TGTGCCACCAGCAGAGGGACCCATTTTAGCGGAGCGAACACCGGGGAGCTGTTTTTT.